This TCR beta chain was sequenced during a study of molecular identifiers for immune sequencing clone quantification. This clonotype came up many times. Each CDR3 protein gets one entry after TCRdb re-called the PCR reads with MiXCR. The sample consists of nearly 650,000 distinct CDR3 sequences, about 25% of them appearing once. Unmatched junction bases numbered 2, after V lost 0 bases and J lost 6 bases. The CDR3 has 15 residues. Germline CDR1 SGDLS, CDR2 YYNGEE. This receptor was identified in a human donor in good health. Some libraries in this study had Jurkat cell RNA spiked in. The genes are TRBV9 and TRBJ2-2; 10 bases line up with TRBD2. Sequencing used naive CD8+ T cells from blood, with Jurkat cell RNA spiked in. Sample subset: FACS-sorted CD8+CD4-CCR7+CD45RA+ naive T cells. The CDR3 sequence is CASSVGGLAAGELFF. As DNA, the CDR3 is TGTGCCAGCAGCGTAGGAGGACTAGCGGCCGGGGAGCTGTTTTTT.